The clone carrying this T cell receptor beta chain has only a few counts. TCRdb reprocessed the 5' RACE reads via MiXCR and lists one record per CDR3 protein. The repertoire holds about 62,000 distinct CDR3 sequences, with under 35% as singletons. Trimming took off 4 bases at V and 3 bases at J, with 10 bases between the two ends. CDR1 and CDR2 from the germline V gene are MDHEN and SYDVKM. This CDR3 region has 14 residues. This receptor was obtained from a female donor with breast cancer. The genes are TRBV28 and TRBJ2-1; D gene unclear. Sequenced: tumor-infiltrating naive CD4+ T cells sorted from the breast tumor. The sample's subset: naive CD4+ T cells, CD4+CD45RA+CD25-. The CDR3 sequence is CASSSPNSYNEQFF. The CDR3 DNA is TGTGCCAGCAGTTCACCCAATAGCTACAATGAGCAGTTCTTC. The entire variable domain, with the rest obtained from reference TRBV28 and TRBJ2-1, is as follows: DVKVTQSSRYLVKRTGEKVFLECVQDMDHENMFWYRQDPGLGLRLIYFSYDVKMKEKGDIPEGYSVSREKKERFSLILESASTNQTSMYLCASSSPNSYNEQFFGPGTRLTVL.